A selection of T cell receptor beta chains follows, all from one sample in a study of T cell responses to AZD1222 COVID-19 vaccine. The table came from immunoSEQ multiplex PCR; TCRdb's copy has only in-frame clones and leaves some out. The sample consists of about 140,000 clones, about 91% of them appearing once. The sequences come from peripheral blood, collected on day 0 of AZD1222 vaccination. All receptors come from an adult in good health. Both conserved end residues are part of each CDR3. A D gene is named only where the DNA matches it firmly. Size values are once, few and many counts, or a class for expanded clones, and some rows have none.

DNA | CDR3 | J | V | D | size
TGCGCCAGCAGCACGAACGGGGTCTACGAGCAGTACTTC | CASSTNGVYEQYF | TRBJ2-7 | TRBV5-1 | . | .
TGTGCCAGCAGCGGCGGAATACAAGAGACCCAGTACTTC | CASSGGIQETQYF | TRBJ2-5 | TRBV2 | . | .
TGTGCCAGCAGTTTTAGTCAGGGGACGGGGGAGCTGTTTTTT | CASSFSQGTGELFF | TRBJ2-2 | TRBV27 | . | .
TGTGCCAGCCAATTCGACAGGGCTAATGAAAAACTGTTTTTT | CASQFDRANEKLFF | TRBJ1-4 | TRBV6-5 | TRBD1 | .
TGTGCCTGGAGTACGGGCGGGAACACTGAAGCTTTCTTT | CAWSTGGNTEAFF | TRBJ1-1 | TRBV30 | . | medium-sized
TGTGCCAGCTATCCGGGACAGAACATCCTGAACACTGAAGCTTTCTTT | CASYPGQNILNTEAFF | TRBJ1-1 | TRBV27 | TRBD1 | .
TGTGCCAGCAGTGCTACGCCGGGTCAGCCCCAGCATTTT | CASSATPGQPQHF | TRBJ1-5 | TRBV7-2 | . | .
TGTGCCAGCAGTAACAGGGGGGAGCAGTTCTTC | CASSNRGEQFF | TRBJ2-1 | TRBV3-1/TRBV3-2 | TRBD1 | .
TGTGCCAGCAGCTTATGGGGACTAAAAGAGACCCAGTACTTC | CASSLWGLKETQYF | TRBJ2-5 | TRBV7-3 | TRBD2 | few
TGTGCCAGCAGCACTCGACAGGGAAATGAAAAACTGTTTTTT | CASSTRQGNEKLFF | TRBJ1-4 | TRBV11-2 | TRBD1 | .
TGTGCCATCAGTGGAGGGGTAGGGGAAAAACTGTTTTTT | CAISGGVGEKLFF | TRBJ1-4 | TRBV10-3 | . | once
TGTGCCAGTAGATTGGACAGGGAGAGCAATCAGCCCCAGCATTTT | CASRLDRESNQPQHF | TRBJ1-5 | TRBV19 | TRBD1 | .
TGTGCCAGCAGCTTAGTTGGGGGGCGGGATACGCAGTATTTT | CASSLVGGRDTQYF | TRBJ2-3 | TRBV7-2 | . | .
TGTGCCTGGACTCGGGACCATCTCGAAGCTTTCTTT | CAWTRDHLEAFF | TRBJ1-1 | TRBV30 | . | .
TGTGCCACCAGTGACGCAGATACGCAGTATTTT | CATSDADTQYF | TRBJ2-3 | TRBV24-1 | . | .
TGTGCCAGCAGCCGCGGGGAGCGCGAAGAGACCCAGTACTTC | CASSRGEREETQYF | TRBJ2-5 | TRBV11-3 | . | .
TGTGCCAGCAGCTTTTGGACTAGCGGGTCAGATACGCAGTATTTT | CASSFWTSGSDTQYF | TRBJ2-3 | TRBV7-2 | TRBD2 | .
TGTGCCAGCAGTCCTACGGACGGCTACGAGCAGTACTTC | CASSPTDGYEQYF | TRBJ2-7 | TRBV6-5 | . | .
TGCAGTGCTAGTGGTACTAGCGGGAAGGAGGCCTACGAGCAGTACTTC | CSASGTSGKEAYEQYF | TRBJ2-7 | TRBV20-1 | TRBD2 | .
TGTGCCAGCAGCTCCGGGACTAGCGGGGGTAATGAGCAGTTCTTC | CASSSGTSGGNEQFF | TRBJ2-1 | TRBV6-2/TRBV6-3 | TRBD2 | .
TGTGCCAGCAGCTTTTGGGGGATCACAGATACGCAGTATTTT | CASSFWGITDTQYF | TRBJ2-3 | TRBV7-2 | . | .
TGTGCAAGTCGCTTAGTGACGGGAGAACCCATCTACGAGCAGTACTTC | CASRLVTGEPIYEQYF | TRBJ2-7 | TRBV12-2 | . | .
TGTGCCAGCAGCCCGAACGGCGGCGATGAGCAGTTCTTC | CASSPNGGDEQFF | TRBJ2-1 | TRBV7-9 | . | .
TGTGCCAGCAGTCGCATCGACAGGAACTATGGCTACACCTTC | CASSRIDRNYGYTF | TRBJ1-2 | TRBV6-5 | . | .
TGTGCCAGCTCACCGCTACCACCGGAGCTGTTTTTT | CASSPLPPELFF | TRBJ2-2 | TRBV18 | . | .
TGTGCCAGTAGTTCACCGGGACAGGGGGCTGGCCAGCCCCAGCATTTT | CASSSPGQGAGQPQHF | TRBJ1-5 | TRBV19 | TRBD1 | .
TGTGCCAGCACGTGGGGGGCGAACACTGAAGCTTTCTTT | CASTWGANTEAFF | TRBJ1-1 | TRBV6-5 | . | .
TGTGCCAGCTCACAGCCTATCCTAGCGGCTCAAGAGACCCAGTACTTC | CASSQPILAAQETQYF | TRBJ2-5 | TRBV18 | TRBD2 | .
TGTGCCAGCAGTGTGCGGCGGGAGGGACGAGATACGCAGTATTTT | CASSVRREGRDTQYF | TRBJ2-3 | TRBV2 | TRBD2 | .
TGTGCCAGCAGAAACGGAATGAACACTGAAGCTTTCTTT | CASRNGMNTEAFF | TRBJ1-1 | TRBV2 | . | once
TGTGCCAGCAGCCAGGATCAATCAGAGCAGTACTTC | CASSQDQSEQYF | TRBJ2-7 | TRBV3-1/TRBV3-2 | . | .
TGTGCCAGCTTACGTGTCGATCTCATGAACACTGAAGCTTTCTTT | CASLRVDLMNTEAFF | TRBJ1-1 | TRBV7-2 | . | .
TGTGCCATCAGTGAGTCGGAGACAGGGTTGGGAACTGAAGCTTTCTTT | CAISESETGLGTEAFF | TRBJ1-1 | TRBV10-3 | TRBD1 | .
TGTGCCAGCAGCTTAGAGGGGACATACAATGAGCAGTTCTTC | CASSLEGTYNEQFF | TRBJ2-1 | TRBV7-3 | . | .
TGCGCCAGCAGCACAGGGGATGGAGAAAAACTGTTTTTT | CASSTGDGEKLFF | TRBJ1-4 | TRBV5-1 | TRBD1 | .
TGCGCCAGCAGTGACGGTTCAGGGGTAGAGACCCAGTACTTC | CASSDGSGVETQYF | TRBJ2-5 | TRBV10-1 | . | .
TGTGCCACCTGGGCCTTGGGGGCTTTCTTT | CATWALGAFF | TRBJ1-1 | TRBV28 | . | few
TGTGCCTGGAGTTCGGGACAGGCAGAGCAGTACTTC | CAWSSGQAEQYF | TRBJ2-7 | TRBV30 | TRBD1 | .
TGTGCCAGTAGTGCCCCAGCGGGAGGAAAAGAGACCCAGTACTTC | CASSAPAGGKETQYF | TRBJ2-5 | TRBV19 | TRBD2 | .
TGTGCCAGCAGTTTAAATGGTGGGACAGATACGCAGTATTTT | CASSLNGGTDTQYF | TRBJ2-3 | TRBV27 | . | .
TGTGCCAGCAGTTCAGGACAGGGGCGGCAGCCCCAGCATTTT | CASSSGQGRQPQHF | TRBJ1-5 | TRBV6-5 | TRBD1 | .
TGTGCCAGCAGTCGCATCAGGGGGTCAGGTTACGAGCAGTACTTC | CASSRIRGSGYEQYF | TRBJ2-7 | TRBV6-5 | TRBD1 | .
TGTGCCAGCAGCCCCGTGGCGGGGGGCTACGAGCAGTACTTC | CASSPVAGGYEQYF | TRBJ2-7 | TRBV7-2 | TRBD2 | .
TGTGCCATCAGTGAGTCGGGGGGAGGGCTTGGGAATCAGCCCCAGCATTTT | CAISESGGGLGNQPQHF | TRBJ1-5 | TRBV10-3 | . | .
TGTGCCTGGAGCTTTCGGGTCGGGGTTTATGGCTACACCTTC | CAWSFRVGVYGYTF | TRBJ1-2 | TRBV30 | . | .
TGTGCCAGCAGCGTTCAGGCGACGAACACTGAAGCTTTCTTT | CASSVQATNTEAFF | TRBJ1-1 | TRBV9 | . | few
TGTGCCAGCGCGACTAGCGGGAGTTCAGATACGCAGTATTTT | CASATSGSSDTQYF | TRBJ2-3 | TRBV6-4 | TRBD2 | .
TGTGCCAGCAGCTTAGAAGGACGAGGCAATCAGCCCCAGCATTTT | CASSLEGRGNQPQHF | TRBJ1-5 | TRBV7-2 | . | .